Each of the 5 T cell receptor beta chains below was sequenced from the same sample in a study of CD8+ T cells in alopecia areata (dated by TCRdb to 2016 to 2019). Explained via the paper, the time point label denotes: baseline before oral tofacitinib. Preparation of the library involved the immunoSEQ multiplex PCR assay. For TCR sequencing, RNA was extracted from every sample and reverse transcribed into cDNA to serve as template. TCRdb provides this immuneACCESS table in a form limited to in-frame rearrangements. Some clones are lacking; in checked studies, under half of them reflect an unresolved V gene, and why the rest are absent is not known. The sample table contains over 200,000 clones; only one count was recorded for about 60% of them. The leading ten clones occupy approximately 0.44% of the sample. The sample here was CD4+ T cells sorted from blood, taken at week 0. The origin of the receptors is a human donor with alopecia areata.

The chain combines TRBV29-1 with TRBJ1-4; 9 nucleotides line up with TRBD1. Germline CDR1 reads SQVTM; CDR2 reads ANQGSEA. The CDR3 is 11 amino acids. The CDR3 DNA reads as TGCACACTGGTGACAGGGGGAAAACTGTTTTTT. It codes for CTLVTGGKLFF.

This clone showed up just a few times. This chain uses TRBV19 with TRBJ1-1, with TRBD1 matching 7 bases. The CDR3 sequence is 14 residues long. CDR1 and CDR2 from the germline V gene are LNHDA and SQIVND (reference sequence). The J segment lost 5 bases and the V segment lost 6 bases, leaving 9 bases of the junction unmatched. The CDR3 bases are TGTGCCAGTAGACAGGGGTGGTCGTCGACTGAAGCTTTCTTT. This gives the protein CASRQGWSSTEAFF.

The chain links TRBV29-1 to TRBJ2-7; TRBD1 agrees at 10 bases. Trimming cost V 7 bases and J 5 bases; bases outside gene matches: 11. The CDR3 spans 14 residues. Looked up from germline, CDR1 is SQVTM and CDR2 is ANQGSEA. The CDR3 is CSARQGARYDEQYF. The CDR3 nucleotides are TGCAGCGCCCGACAGGGGGCGCGGTATGACGAGCAGTACTTC.

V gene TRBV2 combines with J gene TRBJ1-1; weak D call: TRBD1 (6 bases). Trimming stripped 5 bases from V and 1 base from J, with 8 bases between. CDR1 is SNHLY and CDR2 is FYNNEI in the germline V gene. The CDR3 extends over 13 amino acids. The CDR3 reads CASSKDRNTEAFF. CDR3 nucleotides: TGTGCCAGCAGTAAGGACAGGAACACTGAAGCTTTCTTT. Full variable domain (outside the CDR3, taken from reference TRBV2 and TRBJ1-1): EPEVTQTPSHQVTQMGQEVILRCVPISNHLYFYWYRQILGQKVEFLVSFYNNEISEKSEIFDDQFSVERPDGSNFTLKIRSTKLEDSAMYFCASSKDRNTEAFFGQGTRLTVV.

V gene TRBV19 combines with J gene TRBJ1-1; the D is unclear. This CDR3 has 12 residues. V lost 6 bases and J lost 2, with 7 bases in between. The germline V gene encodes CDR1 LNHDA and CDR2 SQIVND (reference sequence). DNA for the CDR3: TGTGCCAGTAGCGATCACAACACTGAAGCTTTCTTT. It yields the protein CASSDHNTEAFF.